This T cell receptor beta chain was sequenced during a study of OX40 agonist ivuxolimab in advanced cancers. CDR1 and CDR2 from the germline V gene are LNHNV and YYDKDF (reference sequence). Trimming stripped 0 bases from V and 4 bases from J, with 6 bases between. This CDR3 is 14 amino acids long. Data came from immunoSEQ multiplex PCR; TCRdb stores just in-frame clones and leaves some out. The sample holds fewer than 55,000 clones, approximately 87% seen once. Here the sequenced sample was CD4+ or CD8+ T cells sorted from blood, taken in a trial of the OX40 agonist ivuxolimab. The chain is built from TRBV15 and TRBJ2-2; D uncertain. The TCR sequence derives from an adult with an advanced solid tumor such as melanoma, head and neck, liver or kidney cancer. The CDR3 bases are TGTGCCACCAGCAGAGATGGTCCCACCGGGGAGCTGTTTTTT. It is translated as CATSRDGPTGELFF.